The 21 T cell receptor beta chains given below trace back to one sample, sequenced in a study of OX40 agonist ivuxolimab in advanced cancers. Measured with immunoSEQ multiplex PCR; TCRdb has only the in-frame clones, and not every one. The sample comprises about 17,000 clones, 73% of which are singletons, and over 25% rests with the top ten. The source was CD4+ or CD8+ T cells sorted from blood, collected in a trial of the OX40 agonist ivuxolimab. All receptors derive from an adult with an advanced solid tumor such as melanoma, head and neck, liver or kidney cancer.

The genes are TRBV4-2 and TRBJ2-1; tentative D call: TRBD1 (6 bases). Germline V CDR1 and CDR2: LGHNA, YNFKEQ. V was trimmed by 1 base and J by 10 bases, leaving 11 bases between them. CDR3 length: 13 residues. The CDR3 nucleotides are TGTGCCAGCAGCCAAGTTACAGGGCAAGAGCAGTTCTTC. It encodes CASSQVTGQEQFF.

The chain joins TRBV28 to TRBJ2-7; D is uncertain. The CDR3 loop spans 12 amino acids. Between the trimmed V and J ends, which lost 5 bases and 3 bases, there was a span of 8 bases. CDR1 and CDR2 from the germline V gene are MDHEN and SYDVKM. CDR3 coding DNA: TGTGCCAGCAGTCCAGTCCTCTACGAGCAGTACTTC. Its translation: CASSPVLYEQYF. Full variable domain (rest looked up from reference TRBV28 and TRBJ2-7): DVKVTQSSRYLVKRTGEKVFLECVQDMDHENMFWYRQDPGLGLRLIYFSYDVKMKEKGDIPEGYSVSREKKERFSLILESASTNQTSMYLCASSPVLYEQYFGPGTRLTVT.

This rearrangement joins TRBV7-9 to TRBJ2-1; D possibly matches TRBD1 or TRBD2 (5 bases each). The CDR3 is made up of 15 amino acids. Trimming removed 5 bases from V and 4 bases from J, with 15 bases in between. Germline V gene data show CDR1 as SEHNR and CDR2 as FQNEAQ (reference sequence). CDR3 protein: CASSRLGTDYNEQFF. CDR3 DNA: TGTGCCAGCAGCCGTTTGGGGACCGATTACAATGAGCAGTTCTTC. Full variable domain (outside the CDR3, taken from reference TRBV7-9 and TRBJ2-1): DTGVSQNPRHKITKRGQNVTFRCDPISEHNRLYWYRQTLGQGPEFLTYFQNEAQLEKSRLLSDRFSAERPKGSFSTLEIQRTEQGDSAMYLCASSRLGTDYNEQFFGPGTRLTVL.

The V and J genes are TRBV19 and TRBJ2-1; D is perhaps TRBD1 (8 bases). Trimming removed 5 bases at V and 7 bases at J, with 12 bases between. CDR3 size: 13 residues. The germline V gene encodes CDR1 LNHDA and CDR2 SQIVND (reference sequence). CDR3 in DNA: TGTGCCAGTAGTCTACAGGGGGGGAATGAGCAGTTCTTC. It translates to CASSLQGGNEQFF.

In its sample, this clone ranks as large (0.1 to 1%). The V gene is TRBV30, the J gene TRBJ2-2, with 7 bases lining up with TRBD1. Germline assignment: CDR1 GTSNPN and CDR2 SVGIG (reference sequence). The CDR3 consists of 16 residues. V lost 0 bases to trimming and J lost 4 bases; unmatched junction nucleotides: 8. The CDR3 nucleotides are TGTGCCTGGAGTGTCGCGCAGGGGGAAGGCACCGGGGAGCTGTTTTTT. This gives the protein CAWSVAQGEGTGELFF. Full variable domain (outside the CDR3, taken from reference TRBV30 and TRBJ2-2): SQTIHQWPATLVQPVGSPLSLECTVEGTSNPNLYWYRQAAGRGLQLLFYSVGIGQISSEVPQNLSASRPQDRQFILSSKKLLLSDSGFYLCAWSVAQGEGTGELFFGEGSRLTVL.

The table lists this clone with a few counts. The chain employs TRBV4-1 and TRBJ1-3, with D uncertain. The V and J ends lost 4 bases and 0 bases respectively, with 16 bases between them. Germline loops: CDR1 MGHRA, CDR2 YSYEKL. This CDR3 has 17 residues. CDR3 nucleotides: TGCGCCAGCAGCCCCCTCGGGGAGGGCGGCTCTGGAAACACCATATATTTT. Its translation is CASSPLGEGGSGNTIYF.

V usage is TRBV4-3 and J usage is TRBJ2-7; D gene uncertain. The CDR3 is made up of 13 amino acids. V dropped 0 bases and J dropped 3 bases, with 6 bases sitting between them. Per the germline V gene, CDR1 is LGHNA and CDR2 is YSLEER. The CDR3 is CASSQDRDYEQYF. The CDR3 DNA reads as TGCGCCAGCAGCCAAGACAGAGACTACGAGCAGTACTTC.

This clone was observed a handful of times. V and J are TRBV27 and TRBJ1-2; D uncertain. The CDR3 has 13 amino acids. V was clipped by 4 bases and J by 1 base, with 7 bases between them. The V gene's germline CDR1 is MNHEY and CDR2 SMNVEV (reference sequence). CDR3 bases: TGTGCCAGCAGTTCCTCACTTAACTATGGCTACACCTTC. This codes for CASSSSLNYGYTF.

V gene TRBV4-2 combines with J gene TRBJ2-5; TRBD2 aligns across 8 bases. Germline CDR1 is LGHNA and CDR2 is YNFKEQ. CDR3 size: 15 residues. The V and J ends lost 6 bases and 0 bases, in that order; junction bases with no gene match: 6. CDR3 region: CASSQLAENQETQYF. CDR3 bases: TGTGCCAGCAGTCAACTAGCGGAAAACCAAGAGACCCAGTACTTC.

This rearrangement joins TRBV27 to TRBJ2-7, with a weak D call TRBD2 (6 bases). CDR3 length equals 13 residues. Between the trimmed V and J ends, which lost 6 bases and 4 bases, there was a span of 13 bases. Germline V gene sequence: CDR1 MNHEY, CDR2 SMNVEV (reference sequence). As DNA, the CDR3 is TGTGCCAGCAGAATGCTCGGGGGATACGAGCAGTACTTC. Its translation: CASRMLGGYEQYF.

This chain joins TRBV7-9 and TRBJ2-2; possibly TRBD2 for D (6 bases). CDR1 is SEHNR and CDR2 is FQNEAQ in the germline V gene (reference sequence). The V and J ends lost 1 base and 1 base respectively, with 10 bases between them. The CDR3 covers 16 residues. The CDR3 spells CASSLGSGLNTGELFF. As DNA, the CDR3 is TGTGCCAGCAGCTTAGGTAGCGGATTGAACACCGGGGAGCTGTTTTTT.

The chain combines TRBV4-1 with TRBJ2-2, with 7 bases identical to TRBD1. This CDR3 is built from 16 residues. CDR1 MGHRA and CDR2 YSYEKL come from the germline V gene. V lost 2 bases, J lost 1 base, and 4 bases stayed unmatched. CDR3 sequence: CASSQTQGENTGELFF. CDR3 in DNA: TGCGCCAGCAGCCAAACTCAGGGGGAGAACACCGGGGAGCTGTTTTTT.

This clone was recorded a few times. The CDR3 here is CSVESINGGYEQYF. Written as DNA, the CDR3 is TGCAGCGTTGAATCGATAAACGGTGGCTACGAGCAGTACTTC. J is TRBJ2-7 and V is TRBV29-1; no definite D call. The germline gives CDR1 SQVTM, CDR2 ANQGSEA. The CDR3 consists of 14 residues. The V end was cut by 2 bases, the J end by 3 bases, with 14 bases between.

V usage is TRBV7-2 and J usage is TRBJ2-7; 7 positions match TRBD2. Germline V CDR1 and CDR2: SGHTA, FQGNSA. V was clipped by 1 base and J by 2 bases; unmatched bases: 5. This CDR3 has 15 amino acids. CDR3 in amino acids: CASSLGAGLAYEQYF. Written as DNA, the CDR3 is TGTGCCAGCAGCTTAGGTGCTGGACTAGCCTACGAGCAGTACTTC.

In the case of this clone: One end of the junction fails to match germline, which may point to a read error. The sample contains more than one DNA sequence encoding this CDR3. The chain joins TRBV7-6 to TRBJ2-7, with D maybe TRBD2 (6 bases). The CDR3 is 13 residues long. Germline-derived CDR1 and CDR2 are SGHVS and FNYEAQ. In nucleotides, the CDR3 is TGCGCCAGCAGCTCACGGAGGGGCTACGAGCAGTACTTC. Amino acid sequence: CASSSRRGYEQYF. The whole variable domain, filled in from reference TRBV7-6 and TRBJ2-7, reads GAGVSQSPRYKVTKRGQDVALRCDPISGHVSLYWYRQALGQGPEFLTYFNYEAQQDKSGLPNDRFSAERPEGSISTLTIQRTEQRDSAMYRCASSSRRGYEQYFGPGTRLTVT.

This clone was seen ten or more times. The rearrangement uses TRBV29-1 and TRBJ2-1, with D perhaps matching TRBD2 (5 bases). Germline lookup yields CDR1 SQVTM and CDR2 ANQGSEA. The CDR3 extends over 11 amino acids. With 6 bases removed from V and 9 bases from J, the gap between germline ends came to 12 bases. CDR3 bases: TGCAGCGTAGGACTCCGGGGTGAGCAGTTCTTC. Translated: CSVGLRGEQFF.

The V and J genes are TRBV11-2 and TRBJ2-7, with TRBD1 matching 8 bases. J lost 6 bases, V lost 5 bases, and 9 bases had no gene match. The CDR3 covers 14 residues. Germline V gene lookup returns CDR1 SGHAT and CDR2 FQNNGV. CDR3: CASSTPQGVSEQYF. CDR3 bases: TGTGCCAGCAGCACGCCACAGGGGGTATCCGAGCAGTACTTC. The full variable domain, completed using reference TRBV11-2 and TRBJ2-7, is EAGVAQSPRYKIIEKRQSVAFWCNPISGHATLYWYQQILGQGPKLLIQFQNNGVVDDSQLPKDRFSAERLKGVDSTLKIQPAKLEDSAVYLCASSTPQGVSEQYFGPGTRLTVT.

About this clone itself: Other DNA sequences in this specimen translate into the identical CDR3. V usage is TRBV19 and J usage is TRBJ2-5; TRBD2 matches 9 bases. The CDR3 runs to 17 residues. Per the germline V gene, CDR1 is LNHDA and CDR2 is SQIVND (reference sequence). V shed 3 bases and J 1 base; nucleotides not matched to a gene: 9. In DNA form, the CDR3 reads TGTGCCAGTAGTATTACGTGGCTAGCGGGGCTCCAAGAGACCCAGTACTTC. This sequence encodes CASSITWLAGLQETQYF. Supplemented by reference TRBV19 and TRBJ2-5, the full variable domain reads DGGITQSPKYLFRKEGQNVTLSCEQNLNHDAMYWYRQDPGQGLRLIYYSQIVNDFQKGDIAEGYSVSREKKESFPLTVTSAQKNPTAFYLCASSITWLAGLQETQYFGPGTRLLVL.

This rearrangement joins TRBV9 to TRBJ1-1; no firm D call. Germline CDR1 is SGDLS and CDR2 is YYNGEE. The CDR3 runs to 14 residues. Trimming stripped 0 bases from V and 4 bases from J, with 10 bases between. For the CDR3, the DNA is TGTGCCAGCAGCGTAGCTTTAGATGGCACTGAAGCTTTCTTT. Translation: CASSVALDGTEAFF.

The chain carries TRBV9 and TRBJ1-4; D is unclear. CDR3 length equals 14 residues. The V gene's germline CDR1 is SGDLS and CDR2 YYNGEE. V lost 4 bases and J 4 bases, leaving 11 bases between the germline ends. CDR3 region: CASSPWADNEKLFF. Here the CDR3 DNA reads TGTGCCAGCAGCCCCTGGGCCGATAATGAAAAACTGTTTTTT.

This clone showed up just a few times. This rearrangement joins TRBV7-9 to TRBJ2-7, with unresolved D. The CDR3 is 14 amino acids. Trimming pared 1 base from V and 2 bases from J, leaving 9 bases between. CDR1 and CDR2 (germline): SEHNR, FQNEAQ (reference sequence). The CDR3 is CASSLVEAAYEQYF. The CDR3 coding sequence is TGTGCCAGCAGCTTAGTTGAGGCAGCCTACGAGCAGTACTTC.